The 7 T cell receptor beta chains presented below share a single source sample, sequenced in a study of cytomegalovirus exposure and HLA in healthy donors. The PCR employed 60 Vbeta primers together with 13 Jbeta primers. Using immunoSEQ multiplex PCR, the repertoire was profiled, and TCRdb retains in-frame clones only, with some absent. This table holds more than 95,000 clones, roughly 72% found once. The sequencing sample was made of PBMCs. Receptors were obtained from a woman aged 18-29 years in good health and CMV-seropositive.

The chain recombines TRBV28 with TRBJ1-1; TRBD1 matches 7 bases. The germline CDR1 and CDR2 sequences are MDHEN and SYDVKM. This CDR3 is 16 amino acids long. J was trimmed by 1 base and V by 1 base; bases with no gene match: 6. The CDR3 region has the DNA TGTGCCAGCAGTTTATCCGGACAGGAGCCGAACACTGAAGCTTTCTTT. As protein: CASSLSGQEPNTEAFF.

The chain combines TRBV6-5 with TRBJ1-5; 8 bases are a match to TRBD1. The CDR3 spans 15 residues. The V and J ends lost 0 bases and 6 bases, in that order; junction bases with no gene match: 4. Looked up from germline, CDR1 is MNHEY and CDR2 is SVGAGI. DNA of the CDR3: TGTGCCAGCAGTTACTCGCCAGGGGGCCGTCAGCCCCAGCATTTT. Protein: CASSYSPGGRQPQHF.

V gene TRBV12-5 combines with J gene TRBJ1-2; the D gene is possibly TRBD1 (6 bases). The CDR3 is 15 residues long. From germline, CDR1 is LGHNT and CDR2 FRNRAP. Trimming cost V 1 base and J 3 bases, with 12 bases left between them. This CDR3 is CASGLGGTKYYGYTF. The CDR3 coding sequence is TGTGCTAGTGGTTTGGGGGGGACAAAGTACTATGGCTACACCTTC.

The rearrangement joins TRBV15 to TRBJ2-7, with 7 bases fitting TRBD1. The CDR3 runs 15 residues. CDR1 is LNHNV, CDR2 YYDKDF, per germline (reference sequence). V shed 0 bases and J 9 bases; nucleotides not matched to a gene: 11. The CDR3 bases are TGTGCCACCAGCAGAGATCGAGGGGGCCCGGCCGGGCAGTACTTC. This codes for CATSRDRGGPAGQYF.

This clone was seen only a few times. The gene calls are TRBV6-1 and TRBJ2-7, with 8 positions matching TRBD2. The germline gives CDR1 MNHNS, CDR2 SASEGT. Unmatched junction bases numbered 10, after V lost 6 bases and J lost 6 bases. The CDR3 totals 14 residues. CDR3 sequence (DNA): TGTGCCAGCAGATCGGGACTAGAGTCTGGCGAGCAGTACTTC. Protein sequence: CASRSGLESGEQYF.

This sequence joins TRBV29-1 and TRBJ1-1; a possible D gene is TRBD1 (5 bases). CDR3 length: 12 amino acids. Germline CDR1 and CDR2: SQVTM and ANQGSEA. The V and J ends lost 1 base and 8 bases respectively, with 11 bases between them. The CDR3 reads CSVEGQRVEAFF. The CDR3 region has the DNA TGCAGCGTTGAAGGACAGAGAGTCGAAGCTTTCTTT.

The rearrangement links TRBV6-6 to TRBJ2-1; D possibly corresponds to TRBD1 (6 bases). CDR1 MNHNY and CDR2 SVGAGI come from the germline V gene (reference sequence). The V and J ends lost 10 bases and 9 bases respectively, with 19 bases between them. The CDR3 sequence is 13 residues long. Written as DNA, the CDR3 is TGTGCCACGAACAGGGTTGGGTCCAGTGAGCAGTTCTTC. It translates to CATNRVGSSEQFF.